These 5 T cell receptor beta chains share one sample of origin, sequenced in a study of T cells in Graves' hyperthyroidism and ophthalmopathy. The investigators amplified TCR beta CDR3 regions from RNA transcripts. During a first-round RT-PCR of the TCR CDR3, the HTBI primer set was used. TCRdb reprocessed the multiplex PCR reads with MiXCR, giving one entry per CDR3 protein. The sample has fewer than 350,000 distinct CDR3 sequences; roughly 18% are singletons. Sequencing was done on a sample of blood. Receptor source: a woman aged 45-65 years with Graves' hyperthyroidism.

This chain joins TRBV12-3 or TRBV12-4 and TRBJ1-2; D is unresolved. The germline V and J ends were trimmed by 1 base and 4 bases, with 10 bases remaining between them. This CDR3 contains 14 residues. This chain's CDR3 is CASSLGAGLYGYTF. The CDR3 nucleotides read TGTGCCAGCAGTTTAGGGGCAGGACTCTATGGCTACACCTTC.

The chain combines TRBV5-1 with TRBJ2-7; D might be TRBD1 or TRBD2, each matching 7 bases. The V gene's germline CDR1 is SGHRS and CDR2 YFSETQ. V dropped 0 bases and J dropped 0 bases, with 13 bases sitting between them. CDR3 length: 16 residues. The CDR3: CASSLEGGGFSYEQYV. CDR3 DNA sequence: TGCGCCAGCAGCTTGGAGGGAGGGGGCTTCTCCTACGAGCAGTACGTC.

This sequence joins TRBV7-9 and TRBJ2-2; no clear D gene. The CDR3 is 14 amino acids. V was cut by 3 bases and J by 2 bases, with 7 bases left in between. Germline CDR1 SEHNR, CDR2 FQNEAQ (reference sequence). CDR3 loop: CASSFTRNTGELFF. The CDR3 nucleotides read TGTGCCAGCAGCTTCACGAGAAACACCGGGGAGCTGTTTTTT.

This chain joins TRBV28 and TRBJ2-4, with a weak D call TRBD1 (7 bases). The CDR3 loop spans 14 amino acids. The V and J ends lost 10 bases and 1 base respectively, with 14 bases between them. The germline V gene has CDR1 MDHEN and CDR2 SYDVKM. CDR3 bases: TGTGCCACCGGACAGGCGGGGGCCAAAAACATTCAGTACTTC. This translates into CATGQAGAKNIQYF.

Ten or more counts support this clonotype. This chain links TRBV27 with TRBJ2-1; maybe TRBD2 (6 bases). Germline V gene lookup returns CDR1 MNHEY and CDR2 SMNVEV (reference sequence). The V gene lost 2 bases and the J gene lost 8 bases, with 16 bases spanning the gap. This CDR3 contains 15 residues. The CDR3 DNA reads TGTGCCAGCAGTTTAGGGAGGTCGGTAAAGGATGAGCAGTTCTTC. It is translated as CASSLGRSVKDEQFF.